Each of the 27 T cell receptor beta chains below was sequenced from the same sample in a study of graft-versus-host responses after intestinal transplantation. The assay was immunoSEQ multiplex PCR, and TCRdb's table has in-frame clones only and misses some. The sample records about 16,000 clones, approximately 88% being singletons. Sequenced material: PBMCs, taken approximately 110 days after intestinal transplant. The receptors were sampled from a human patient who received an intestinal transplant, so some T cells may come from the graft donor.

This chain joins TRBV7-2 and TRBJ2-7; D is tentatively TRBD1 or TRBD2 (5 bases each). There are 17 residues in the CDR3. Germline V CDR1 and CDR2: SGHTA, FQGNSA. V lost 3 bases and J 2 bases, leaving 20 bases between the germline ends. The CDR3 DNA follows: TGTGCCAGCAGCTTCACTAGGTTATCGGGGACCCCCTACGAGCAGTACTTC. It translates to CASSFTRLSGTPYEQYF. Together with reference TRBV7-2 and TRBJ2-7, the CDR3 gives the full variable domain: GAGVSQSPSNKVTEKGKDVELRCDPISGHTALYWYRQSLGQGLEFLIYFQGNSAPDKSGLPSDRFSAERTGGSVSTLTIQRTQQEDSAVYLCASSFTRLSGTPYEQYFGPGTRLTVT.

This rearrangement joins TRBV6-1 to TRBJ2-7; TRBD2 aligns across 10 bases. The V gene's germline CDR1 is MNHNS and CDR2 SASEGT. V lost 3 bases, J lost 3 bases, and 5 bases stayed unmatched. The CDR3 totals 15 residues. CDR3 DNA sequence: TGTGCCAGCAGTGACGAGCGGGAGGGCTTCTACGAGCAGTACTTC. The encoded protein is CASSDEREGFYEQYF.

This chain uses TRBV5-5 with TRBJ2-1; a possible D gene is TRBD2 (6 bases). Trimming removed 2 bases from V and 7 bases from J, with 7 bases in between. This CDR3 region has 12 residues. CDR1 is SGHKS and CDR2 is YYEKEE in the germline V gene (reference sequence). The CDR3: CASSFSGNEQFF. The CDR3 bases are TGTGCCAGCAGCTTTAGCGGTAATGAGCAGTTCTTC.

The J gene is TRBJ1-4, the V gene TRBV4-1, with 8 nucleotides matching TRBD1. With V trimmed by 3 bases and J by 6 bases, 9 bases remained unmatched. The CDR3 is made up of 16 amino acids. Per the germline V gene, CDR1 is MGHRA and CDR2 is YSYEKL. This chain's CDR3 is CASSQVHNRGDEKLFF. DNA of the CDR3: TGCGCCAGCAGCCAGGTACACAACAGGGGGGATGAAAAACTGTTTTTT.

The chain combines TRBV5-1 with TRBJ2-1; 14 bases fit TRBD2. Germline V lookup: CDR1 SGHRS, CDR2 YFSETQ. This CDR3 comprises 18 residues. Losses at the gene ends were 4 bases for V and 5 bases for J; bases not matched to a gene: 11. The CDR3 loop is CASSPGTSGRNVNNEQFF. The CDR3 DNA follows: TGCGCCAGCAGCCCAGGGACTAGCGGGAGAAATGTAAACAATGAGCAGTTCTTC.

In this sample, this clone turned up a few times. This chain connects TRBV6-6 to TRBJ2-1; D remains ambiguous. The CDR3 loop spans 15 amino acids. From germline, CDR1 is MNHNY and CDR2 SVGAGI (reference sequence). With 0 bases removed from V and 0 bases from J, the gap between germline ends came to 6 bases. The DNA for the CDR3 is TGTGCCAGCAGTTACTCGGTAAACTCCTACAATGAGCAGTTCTTC. Its protein is CASSYSVNSYNEQFF.

The chain is built from TRBV7-8 and TRBJ2-1, with TRBD1 matching 7 bases. J lost 4 bases, V lost 4 bases, and 4 bases had no gene match. This CDR3 spans 14 amino acids. Germline V gene sequence: CDR1 SGHVS, CDR2 FQNEAQ. The CDR3 reads CASSSRGFYNEQFF. The CDR3 DNA reads TGTGCCAGCAGCTCCAGGGGGTTTTACAATGAGCAGTTCTTC. The whole variable domain, remainder taken from reference TRBV7-8 and TRBJ2-1, is GAGVSQSPRYKVAKRGQDVALRCDPISGHVSLFWYQQALGQGPEFLTYFQNEAQLDKSGLPSDRFFAERPEGSVSTLKIQRTQQEDSAVYLCASSSRGFYNEQFFGPGTRLTVL.

The chain joins TRBV4-3 to TRBJ2-1; 12 positions match TRBD2. Germline V gives CDR1 LGHNA, CDR2 YSLEER. The CDR3 is 17 residues long. V lost 2 bases, J lost 0 bases, and 2 bases stayed unmatched. The CDR3 sequence: CASSQSTSGGSYNEQFF. Written as DNA, the CDR3 is TGCGCCAGCAGCCAATCGACTAGCGGGGGCTCCTACAATGAGCAGTTCTTC.

V gene TRBV9 combines with J gene TRBJ2-6, with 7 bases identical to TRBD1. Losses at the gene ends were 1 base for V and 3 bases for J; bases not matched to a gene: 4. Germline values: CDR1 SGDLS, CDR2 YYNGEE. The CDR3 totals 16 residues. CDR3 protein: CASSVRQGYGANVLTF. The CDR3 DNA reads as TGTGCCAGCAGCGTAAGACAGGGATATGGGGCCAACGTCCTGACTTTC. The whole variable domain, remainder taken from reference TRBV9 and TRBJ2-6, is DSGVTQTPKHLITATGQRVTLRCSPRSGDLSVYWYQQSLDQGLQFLIQYYNGEERAKGNILERFSAQQFPDLHSELNLSSLELGDSALYFCASSVRQGYGANVLTFGAGSRLTVL.

The J gene is TRBJ2-7, the V gene TRBV6-1, with 11 bases aligning to TRBD2. V lost 8 bases and J lost 0; bases outside the gene matches: 3. Germline V gene sequence: CDR1 MNHNS, CDR2 SASEGT. The CDR3 is 14 amino acids. Here the CDR3 DNA reads TGTGCCAGCGGGACTAGCGGTAGCTCCTACGAGCAGTACTTC. Translation: CASGTSGSSYEQYF.

The chain links TRBV7-2 to TRBJ1-5, with TRBD1 identical over 12 bases. The CDR3 has 19 amino acids. Unmatched junction bases numbered 17, after V lost 5 bases and J lost 6 bases. In germline, CDR1 is SGHTA, CDR2 FQGNSA. The CDR3 region is CASSRFAGTGGSERQPQHF. CDR3 in DNA: TGTGCCAGCAGCCGTTTCGCCGGGACAGGGGGCTCAGAGCGTCAGCCCCAGCATTTT. The full variable domain, completed using reference TRBV7-2 and TRBJ1-5, is GAGVSQSPSNKVTEKGKDVELRCDPISGHTALYWYRQSLGQGLEFLIYFQGNSAPDKSGLPSDRFSAERTGGSVSTLTIQRTQQEDSAVYLCASSRFAGTGGSERQPQHFGDGTRLSIL.

This clone was recorded only once. This rearrangement joins TRBV28 to TRBJ1-1; 7 bases line up with TRBD1. From germline, CDR1 is MDHEN and CDR2 SYDVKM. Trimming cost V 3 bases and J 3 bases; bases outside gene matches: 7. CDR3 length equals 15 residues. CDR3 sequence: CASSFRTGGDTEAFF. In nucleotides, the CDR3 is TGTGCCAGCAGTTTTCGGACAGGAGGGGACACTGAAGCTTTCTTT.

This clone was counted a single time. This chain uses TRBV5-5 with TRBJ2-5, with D tentatively TRBD1 (5 bases). The J call may be faulty, since TRBJ2-7 better matches the DNA end. This CDR3 is built from 15 residues. Germline-derived CDR1 and CDR2 are SGHKS and YYEKEE (reference sequence). CDR3 protein: CASSSHRTTAYEQYF. As DNA, the CDR3 is TGTGCCAGCAGCTCCCACAGAACGACAGCCTACGAGCAGTACTTC.

The chain links TRBV4-1 to TRBJ2-4; TRBD1 or TRBD2 may be the D gene (5 bases each). This CDR3 has 18 amino acids. The germline V gene encodes CDR1 MGHRA and CDR2 YSYEKL. V shed 1 base and J shed 6 bases, with 22 bases lying between them. CDR3 amino acids: CASSQVAQARDTLNIQYF. CDR3 DNA sequence: TGCGCCAGCAGCCAAGTTGCACAGGCCCGGGATACACTAAACATTCAGTACTTC.

This chain connects TRBV6-6 to TRBJ2-7, with D possibly matching TRBD1 (6 bases). Between the trimmed V and J ends, which lost 4 bases and 5 bases, there was a span of 9 bases. The CDR3 runs 12 residues. Germline V gives CDR1 MNHNY, CDR2 SVGAGI (reference sequence). The CDR3 loop reads CASSSQGNEQYF. In DNA form, the CDR3 reads TGTGCCAGCAGTTCACAGGGAAACGAGCAGTACTTC.

The J gene is TRBJ2-7, the V gene TRBV4-1, with 7 nucleotides matching TRBD2. There are 14 residues in the CDR3. Germline values: CDR1 MGHRA, CDR2 YSYEKL. The V and J ends lost 0 bases and 2 bases, in that order; junction bases with no gene match: 1. The CDR3 region is CASSQDRGAYEQYF. CDR3 coding DNA: TGCGCCAGCAGCCAAGACCGGGGGGCCTACGAGCAGTACTTC.

The rearrangement joins TRBV5-6 to TRBJ2-1, with D tentatively TRBD2 (6 bases). Trimming took off 3 bases at V and 1 base at J, with 11 bases between the two ends. Germline V CDR1 and CDR2: SGHDT, YYEEEE. The CDR3 is 15 amino acids. This chain's CDR3 is CASSSGGVSYNEQFF. In nucleotides, the CDR3 is TGTGCCAGCAGCTCCGGAGGGGTTTCCTACAATGAGCAGTTCTTC.

V is TRBV6-1 and J is TRBJ2-7; D possibly corresponds to TRBD2 (5 bases). The CDR3 covers 16 residues. CDR1 MNHNS and CDR2 SASEGT come from the germline V gene. V lost 1 base, J lost 7 bases, and 20 bases lay in between. The CDR3 region is CASSEGALRVGIEQYF. The CDR3, as DNA: TGTGCCAGCAGTGAAGGGGCTTTGCGGGTGGGGATAGAGCAGTACTTC.

The V gene is TRBV6-1, the J gene TRBJ2-1; possible D gene TRBD1, 5 bases. The germline V and J ends were trimmed by 4 bases and 0 bases, with 13 bases remaining between them. Germline-derived CDR1 and CDR2 are MNHNS and SASEGT. The CDR3 contains 16 residues. The CDR3 sequence: CASSGWGASSYNEQFF. DNA for the CDR3: TGTGCCAGCAGTGGTTGGGGCGCGAGCTCCTACAATGAGCAGTTCTTC.

This clone was picked up a small number of times. The gene calls are TRBV19 and TRBJ1-2; D call uncertain. The CDR3 is 12 residues long. Germline V CDR1 and CDR2: LNHDA, SQIVND (reference sequence). V lost 8 bases to trimming and J lost 4 bases, with 11 bases between them. The CDR3 protein is CASRDNAYGYTF. DNA of the CDR3: TGTGCCAGTCGTGACAACGCCTATGGCTACACCTTC.

This clone showed up just once. The chain joins TRBV6-6 to TRBJ1-2, with a tentative D call TRBD1 (5 bases). This CDR3 is built from 12 residues. Trimming removed 8 bases from V and 2 bases from J, with 9 bases in between. CDR1 and CDR2 (germline): MNHNY, SVGAGI (reference sequence). CDR3 DNA sequence: TGTGCCAGCGGGGGGGGGAACTATGGCTACACCTTC. As protein: CASGGGNYGYTF.

The V gene is TRBV21-1, the J gene TRBJ2-1; the listed D gene, TRBD1, was not tested against the DNA. TRBV21-1 is a listed pseudogene. The CDR3 length is 15 residues. CDR3 amino acids: CASSRKPDRDRGQFF. The CDR3 DNA reads TGTGCCAGCAGCAGAAAACCAGACCGGGACAGGGGTCAGTTCTTC.

This clone was recorded a few times. This chain connects TRBV7-9 to TRBJ1-4; TRBD1 aligns across 10 bases. The CDR3 has 14 amino acids. The junction had 3 bases not matched to a gene; V was cut back by 5 bases and J by 6 bases. Germline V gene data show CDR1 as SEHNR and CDR2 as FQNEAQ (reference sequence). CDR3 loop: CASSLGTGDEKLFF. CDR3 nucleotides: TGTGCCAGCAGCCTGGGGACAGGGGATGAAAAACTGTTTTTT.

This clone was seen a handful of times. The rearrangement uses TRBV6-5 and TRBJ1-4; TRBD1 aligns across 10 bases. The germline CDR1 and CDR2 sequences are MNHEY and SVGAGI. CDR3 length: 15 amino acids. V lost 5 bases, J lost 13 bases, and 13 bases stayed unmatched. The CDR3 nucleotides are TGTGCCAGCAGTGCCGTAGGGACAGGGGCAGTCGGACTGTTTTTT. Encoded protein: CASSAVGTGAVGLFF.

This chain connects TRBV12-5 to TRBJ2-1; possible D gene TRBD2, 5 bases. The V and J ends lost 5 bases and 5 bases respectively, with 16 bases between them. Germline V CDR1 and CDR2: LGHNT, FRNRAP. There are 15 residues in the CDR3. As DNA, the CDR3 is TGTGCTAGTGGTCTGGACTGGGTCCCTAACAATGAGCAGTTCTTC. Its translation: CASGLDWVPNNEQFF.

The chain combines TRBV2 with TRBJ1-5; D gene uncertain. This CDR3 is 13 amino acids long. Germline assignment: CDR1 SNHLY and CDR2 FYNNEI. Trimming cost V 5 bases and J 7 bases, with 12 bases left between them. CDR3 coding DNA: TGTGCCAGCAGTACTAGGCCGGCGCAGCCCCAGCATTTT. The encoded protein is CASSTRPAQPQHF.

The chain has TRBV6-6 and TRBJ2-7, with D possibly being TRBD2 (5 bases). The germline CDR1 and CDR2 sequences are MNHNY and SVGAGI (reference sequence). The length of the CDR3 is 16 residues. The V end lost 4 bases, the J end lost 4 bases, and 20 bases lay between the germline ends. Here the CDR3 reads CASSSKGLYSSYEQYF. As DNA, the CDR3 is TGTGCCAGCAGTTCCAAAGGACTTTATAGTTCTTACGAGCAGTACTTC.